This TCR beta chain emerged from a study of blood T cells in healthy people across ages. This clonotype was seen at least ten times. Then a second PCR, running about 7 to 11 cycles, was carried out with a sample-barcoded 5' primer and a J-beta primer mix. TCRdb independently ran MiXCR on the 5' RACE reads; one entry per CDR3 protein. Of 800,000 to 950,000 distinct CDR3 sequences listed, about 48% were seen once; the top ten hold around 15%. Trimming left V 6 bases short and J 2 bases short, with 15 bases between. In germline, CDR1 is SNHLY, CDR2 FYNNEI. CDR3 length: 15 residues. The chain combines TRBV2 with TRBJ2-3; D perhaps matches TRBD2 (6 bases). The clonotype originates from a man in his thirties or forties in good health. The sequenced sample consisted of blood. CDR3 sequence reads: CASRAGTQTTDTQYF. For the CDR3, the DNA is TGTGCCAGCAGGGCCGGGACTCAAACCACAGATACGCAGTATTTT.